This TCR beta chain was recorded in a study of cytomegalovirus exposure and HLA in healthy donors. Amplification used 60 Vbeta primers and 13 Jbeta primers. The method was immunoSEQ multiplex PCR; TCRdb's version includes in-frame clones alone and lacks a portion of them. There are 95,000 to 100,000 clones in the sample; around 75% occur only once, and more than 9% lies in the top ten. Germline CDR1 reads LNHDA; CDR2 reads SQIVND (reference sequence). CDR3 length: 16 amino acids. V was cut by 1 base and J by 0 bases, with 10 bases left in between. The sequenced sample consisted of PBMCs. V is TRBV19 and J is TRBJ2-1, with D maybe TRBD2 (5 bases). This sequence was found in a man between 45 and 60 years old in good health and CMV-seronegative. This chain's CDR3 is CASSIGSSRSYNEQFF. CDR3 nucleotide sequence: TGTGCCAGTAGTATAGGGTCTAGCCGCTCCTACAATGAGCAGTTCTTC.